Listed below are T cell receptor beta chains from one sample, sequenced in a study of shared clonotypes between healthy human individuals. The method was immunoSEQ multiplex PCR; TCRdb's version includes in-frame clones alone and lacks a portion of them. The sample gives 850,000 to 1,200,000 clones, roughly 80% of which show up once; roughly 1.4% is in the top ten. Source material: memory CD4+ T cells sorted from blood. All receptors derive from a man aged 18 to 35 in good health. The CDR3 runs from the conserved cysteine through the conserved F or W. A D gene is named only where the DNA matches it firmly. The size entry is marked missing in some rows and otherwise reads once, few, many or a size class.

j_call clone_size v_call d_call cdr3_nt cdr3_aa
TRBJ1-5 few TRBV27 TRBD1 TGTGCCAGCAGTAGGGGGCAAGTTCAGCCCCAGCATTTT CASSRGQVQPQHF
TRBJ2-1 - TRBV5-4 - TGTGCCAGCAGCTTGGGGCTGACGGCCCCCAATGAGCAGTTCTTC CASSLGLTAPNEQFF
TRBJ1-4 - TRBV18 - TGTGCCAGCTCCAAACTGCCAGTTGCAACTAATGAAAAACTGTTTTTT CASSKLPVATNEKLFF
TRBJ1-2 - TRBV5-1 - TGCGCCAGCAGCTTCTCTGAATCCTATGGCTACACCTTC CASSFSESYGYTF
TRBJ2-3 - TRBV11-2 TRBD2 TGTGCCAGCAGCTTAGAGGGGGGGAAGTTTGGGATCACAGATACGCAGTATTTT CASSLEGGKFGITDTQYF
TRBJ2-3 few TRBV18 TRBD1 TGTGCCAGCTCGTACACGGACAGGGACGCGCAGTATTTT CASSYTDRDAQYF
TRBJ2-7 - TRBV30 - TGTGCCTGGAGCCCTAAAAGACTGACGTCCTACGAGCAGTACTTC CAWSPKRLTSYEQYF
TRBJ2-7 - TRBV28 TRBD2 TGTGCCAGCGGGGGAAGCGGGATTTACGAGCAGTACTTC CASGGSGIYEQYF
TRBJ1-1 - TRBV9 - TGTGCCAACAGCGTAGTTGCAGGGGACACTGAAGCTTTCTTT CANSVVAGDTEAFF
TRBJ1-1 - TRBV10-2 - TGCGCCAGCAGTGATCAGATACAGGGGAACACTGAAGCTTTCTTT CASSDQIQGNTEAFF
TRBJ1-5 - TRBV2 - TGTGCCAGCAGTGAAGCGGGACTAAATCAGCCCCAGCATTTT CASSEAGLNQPQHF
TRBJ2-1 once TRBV5-1 TRBD2 TGCGCCAGCAGTGGCGGGAGGGCCACCTACAATGAGCAGTTCTTC CASSGGRATYNEQFF
TRBJ1-2 - TRBV7-9 - TGTGCCAGCAGCTTAGACGGGTGGGAAGCTAACTATGGCTACACCTTC CASSLDGWEANYGYTF
TRBJ2-4 - TRBV11-1 - TGTGCCAGCAGCTTAGTAAGGGGAACCAAAAACATTCAGTACTTC CASSLVRGTKNIQYF
TRBJ1-5 few TRBV30 TRBD1 TGTGCCTGGAGGGCGGGGACAGGCACCAATCAGCCCCAGCATTTT CAWRAGTGTNQPQHF
TRBJ2-3 - TRBV21-1 - TGTGCCAGCAGCAAAGCCATATACACAGATACGCAGTATTTT CASSKAIYTDTQYF
TRBJ2-7 - TRBV5-1 TRBD2 TGCGCCAGCAGCTTTGGCCCTTCCAGCGGGAGGGTCTACGAGCAGTACTTC CASSFGPSSGRVYEQYF
TRBJ2-1 - TRBV5-1 TRBD2 TGCGCCAGCAGCATGGGACTAGCAGAAAATGAGCAGTTCTTC CASSMGLAENEQFF
TRBJ2-7 once TRBV2 TRBD1 TGTGCCAGCAATGGGGACAGTTCCTACGAGCAGTACTTC CASNGDSSYEQYF
TRBJ2-7 - TRBV14 - TGTGCCAGCAGCCCCGAATCAGGATACGAGCAGTACTTC CASSPESGYEQYF
TRBJ2-1 - TRBV11-3 - TGTGCCAGCAGCTATACGTGGGCCGGTGAGCAGTTCTTC CASSYTWAGEQFF
TRBJ2-7 - TRBV6-5 - TGTGCCAGCAGCCCCCCAGGTAAGGAGCAGTACTTC CASSPPGKEQYF
TRBJ2-3 - TRBV19 TRBD2 TGTGCCAGTCGGGGGGGGACAGATACGCAGTATTTT CASRGGTDTQYF
TRBJ1-3 - TRBV7-6 - TGTGCCAGCAGCTTAGAGGGGCGAAACACCATATATTTT CASSLEGRNTIYF
TRBJ2-7 - TRBV6-1 TRBD1 TGTGCCAGCAGCGTAACCGGGACAGGGTCCTACGAGCAGTACTTC CASSVTGTGSYEQYF
TRBJ1-3 - TRBV6-1 TRBD1 TGTGCCAGCAGTTCCGGGACAGATGGAAACACCATATATTTT CASSSGTDGNTIYF
TRBJ1-2 - TRBV6-5 - TGTGCCAGCAGTCGAGTGCGGGGGAGTAACTATGGCTACACCTTC CASSRVRGSNYGYTF
TRBJ2-3 - TRBV19 - TGTGCCAGTAGTAACAGGCGGGCAGATACGCAGTATTTT CASSNRRADTQYF
TRBJ1-6 few TRBV6-1 - TGTGCCAGCAGTCAACAGTCGAATTCACCCCTCCACTTT CASSQQSNSPLHF
TRBJ2-1 few TRBV15 TRBD2 TGTGCCACCAGCAGTGGCCTGGGTAGCGGGGTTGTTTACAATGAGCAGTTCTTC CATSSGLGSGVVYNEQFF
TRBJ1-1 - TRBV6-6 TRBD1 TGTGCCAGCAGTTGGACAGGGAGCATGAACACTGAAGCTTTCTTT CASSWTGSMNTEAFF
TRBJ1-1 few TRBV14 - TGTGCCAGCAGCAAGCAGACGGGCACTGAAGCTTTCTTT CASSKQTGTEAFF
TRBJ2-3 - TRBV6-5 TRBD2 TGTGCCAGCAGTTACTCCGAAGCGGGGGTCACAGATACGCAGTATTTT CASSYSEAGVTDTQYF
TRBJ1-4 - TRBV10-3 - TGTGCCATCAGTGTACAGGATGAAAAACTGTTTTTT CAISVQDEKLFF
TRBJ2-3 - TRBV19 - TGTGCCAGTAGTTTAGTGACAGTTTCTAGCACAGATACGCAGTATTTT CASSLVTVSSTDTQYF
TRBJ2-7 - TRBV27 - TGTGCCAGCAGTGAGAAAGGGAACGAGCAGTACTTC CASSEKGNEQYF
TRBJ1-4 - TRBV6-5 - TGTGCCAGCAGTCCTCGACTTAATGAAAAACTGTTTTTT CASSPRLNEKLFF
TRBJ2-1 - TRBV6-5 TRBD2 TGTGCCAGCAGTCAGACTAGCGGGGGGGCCGGGGAGCAGTTCTTC CASSQTSGGAGEQFF
TRBJ2-3 - TRBV5-1 - TGCGCCAGCAGCTTTGTAGGAAGTGCTAGCACAGATACGCAGTATTTT CASSFVGSASTDTQYF
TRBJ2-1 - TRBV19 - TGTGCCAGTAGGGCACAGGGCAATGAGCAGTTCTTC CASRAQGNEQFF
TRBJ1-2 - TRBV18 TRBD1 TGTGCCAGCTCAGCGAACCGGGACAGCAACTATGGCTACACCTTC CASSANRDSNYGYTF
TRBJ2-1 - TRBV25-1 - TGTGCCAGCAGTGGGTGGGATGAGCAGTTCTTC CASSGWDEQFF
TRBJ2-7 - TRBV1 - TGCACCAGCAGCCAAGACTCAGGAAACTACGAGCAGTACTTC CTSSQDSGNYEQYF
TRBJ2-1 - TRBV7-9 - TGTGCCAGCAGCTTAGCGCGAGGAGGCCACAATGAGCAGTTCTTC CASSLARGGHNEQFF
TRBJ2-7 - TRBV5-1 TRBD1 TGCGCCAGCAGCTTGACAGGGGATCCCTACGAGCAGTACTTC CASSLTGDPYEQYF
TRBJ2-3 - TRBV6-5 TRBD2 TGTGCCAGCAGTACCAGCGGGGGGGCCGGAGATACGCAGTATTTT CASSTSGGAGDTQYF
TRBJ2-3 - TRBV7-2 TRBD1 TGTGCCAGCAGCCAGACAGGGTCTAGCACAGATACGCAGTATTTT CASSQTGSSTDTQYF
TRBJ2-3 - TRBV4-1 TRBD2 TGCGCCAGCAGCCAAAGAGACCTAGCGGGGGGGTCCGATACGCAGTATTTT CASSQRDLAGGSDTQYF
TRBJ1-2 - TRBV10-3 - TGTGCGGCTGGCCTGGACGGTGGAGGCTACACCTTC CAAGLDGGGYTF
TRBJ1-2 - TRBV20-1 - TGCAGTGCTAGAGCAGGGCCTGGCTACACCTTC CSARAGPGYTF
TRBJ2-3 - TRBV18 - TGTGCCAGCTCACCCTTAACAGGGAGCACAGATACGCAGTATTTT CASSPLTGSTDTQYF
TRBJ2-2 - TRBV29-1 - TGCAGCGCTGCTCCACAGGAGACTATAATGAACACCGGGGAGCTGTTTTTT CSAAPQETIMNTGELFF
TRBJ1-4 - TRBV5-6 - TGTGCCAGCAATCGGGGGCCTAATGAAAAACTGTTTTTT CASNRGPNEKLFF
TRBJ2-1 - TRBV5-1 - TGCGCCAGCAGCTTGGGGACAGGGGGCCGGTCACTAGCGGGAGTTGGCAATGAGCAGTTCTTC CASSLGTGGRSLAGVGNEQFF